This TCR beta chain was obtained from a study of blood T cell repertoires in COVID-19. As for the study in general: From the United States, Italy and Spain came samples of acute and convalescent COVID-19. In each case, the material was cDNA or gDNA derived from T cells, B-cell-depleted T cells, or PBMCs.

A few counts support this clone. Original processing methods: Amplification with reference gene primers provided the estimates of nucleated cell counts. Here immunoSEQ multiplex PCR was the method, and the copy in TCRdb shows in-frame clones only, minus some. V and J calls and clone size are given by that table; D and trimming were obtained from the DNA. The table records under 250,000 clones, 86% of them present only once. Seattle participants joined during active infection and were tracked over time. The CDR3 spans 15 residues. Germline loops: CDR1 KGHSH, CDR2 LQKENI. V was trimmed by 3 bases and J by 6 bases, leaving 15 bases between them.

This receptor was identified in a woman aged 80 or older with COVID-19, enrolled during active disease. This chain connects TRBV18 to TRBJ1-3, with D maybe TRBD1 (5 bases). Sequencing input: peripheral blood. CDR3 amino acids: CASSPTAGVANTIYF. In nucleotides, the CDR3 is TGTGCCAGCTCACCGACTGCGGGGGTCGCAAACACCATATATTTT.